A selection of T cell receptor beta chains follows, all from one sample in a study of beta chain features in type 1 diabetes. Only in-frame clones appear in the TCRdb table, and some are missing; sequencing was by immunoSEQ multiplex PCR. The sample includes almost 250,000 clones, 11% to 15% of them seen just once. Material for sequencing was naive CD4+ T cells from blood. The receptors derive from a woman aged 40 to 50 in good health. Each CDR3 is given with its conserved first and last residue. The D gene is left open where the match is weak. Expanded clones get a size class; other rows say once, few or many, or leave the size out.

size: NA; D: NA; J: TRBJ2-7; V: TRBV7-9; DNA: TGTGCCAGCAGCTTACATCAGGGGATCTCTTCCTACGAGCAGTACTTC; CDR3: CASSLHQGISSYEQYF
size: NA; D: TRBD1; J: TRBJ1-3; V: TRBV7-2; DNA: TGTGCCAGCAGCTCGTGGACAGGACGCCGGTTTGACACCATATATTTT; CDR3: CASSSWTGRRFDTIYF
size: few; D: NA; J: TRBJ2-3; V: TRBV6-6; DNA: TGTGCCAGCAGCCGTCGAGCGGAGATGAGCACAGATACGCAGTATTTT; CDR3: CASSRRAEMSTDTQYF
size: many; D: NA; J: TRBJ2-1; V: TRBV7-7; DNA: TGTGCCAGCAGCCCGACCGGCGGGGCCTACAATGAGCAGTTCTTC; CDR3: CASSPTGGAYNEQFF
size: few; D: TRBD2; J: TRBJ2-3; V: TRBV7-2; DNA: TGTGCCAGCAGCCCCGGGGGGGCGGGCACAGTGAATACGCAGTATTTT; CDR3: CASSPGGAGTVNTQYF
size: few; D: NA; J: TRBJ1-3; V: TRBV7-9; DNA: TGTGCCAGCAGCTTTCGCCCGGGAGGAAACACCATATATTTT; CDR3: CASSFRPGGNTIYF
size: NA; D: NA; J: TRBJ1-1; V: TRBV23-1; DNA: TGCGCCAGCAGTCAATCCGGGGGGCTGAACACTGAAGCTTTCTTT; CDR3: CASSQSGGLNTEAFF
size: NA; D: TRBD2; J: TRBJ2-1; V: TRBV10-3; DNA: TGTGCCATCAGACGGGACAGCGGGGGGAATGAGCAGTTCTTC; CDR3: CAIRRDSGGNEQFF
size: few; D: TRBD1; J: TRBJ1-2; V: TRBV27; DNA: TGTGCCAGCAGTACAAACGCGGACAGGAACTATGGCTACACCTTC; CDR3: CASSTNADRNYGYTF
size: NA; D: TRBD1; J: TRBJ2-7; V: TRBV29-1; DNA: TGCAGCGCCTCAAAGGGGACAGGAGGCTCCTACGAGCAGTACTTC; CDR3: CSASKGTGGSYEQYF
size: few; D: TRBD1; J: TRBJ1-2; V: TRBV11-2; DNA: TGTGCCAGCAGCCCTGGACAGGGCGGCTATGGCTACACCTTC; CDR3: CASSPGQGGYGYTF
size: NA; D: NA; J: TRBJ2-1; V: TRBV7-2; DNA: TGTGCCAGCAGCTTGAGGACTACCCCCCTCGCTTACAATGAGCAGTTCTTC; CDR3: CASSLRTTPLAYNEQFF
size: few; D: TRBD2; J: TRBJ2-2; V: TRBV6-6; DNA: TGTGCCGCCATGCGGGGGGCTCACACCGGGGAGCTGTTTTTT; CDR3: CAAMRGAHTGELFF
size: NA; D: NA; J: TRBJ2-2; V: TRBV2; DNA: TGTGCCAGCAGCGGTCAGGGGATCGGGGAGCTGTTTTTT; CDR3: CASSGQGIGELFF
size: few; D: NA; J: TRBJ1-2; V: TRBV11-2; DNA: TGTGCCAGCAGCTCTACGTCCCCAAACTATGGCTACACCTTC; CDR3: CASSSTSPNYGYTF
size: NA; D: NA; J: TRBJ2-7; V: TRBV2; DNA: TGTGCCAGCAGTGATGGGTCGAGGCGGTACGAGCAGTACTTC; CDR3: CASSDGSRRYEQYF
size: few; D: NA; J: TRBJ2-7; V: TRBV7-2; DNA: TGTGCCAGCAGTAGCAGGGCAAACGAGCAGTACTTC; CDR3: CASSSRANEQYF
size: few; D: TRBD1; J: TRBJ2-7; V: TRBV5-4; DNA: TGTGCCAGCAGCTTCCGACAGGGGAAAGACTACGAGCAGTACTTC; CDR3: CASSFRQGKDYEQYF
size: few; D: TRBD1; J: TRBJ1-2; V: TRBV29-1; DNA: TGCAGCGATTGGACAGGGGGCAGGGACTACACCTTC; CDR3: CSDWTGGRDYTF
size: NA; D: TRBD1; J: TRBJ1-3; V: TRBV18; DNA: TGTGCCAGCTCACCACTTGGGACAGGGGACCACACCATATATTTT; CDR3: CASSPLGTGDHTIYF
size: NA; D: TRBD1; J: TRBJ2-7; V: TRBV6-5; DNA: TGTGCCAGCAGTATCGGGACAGGTCCCTACGAGCAGTACTTC; CDR3: CASSIGTGPYEQYF
size: few; D: TRBD2; J: TRBJ2-3; V: TRBV5-4; DNA: TGTGCCAGCAGCTTGGTCACTAGCGCGAGCACAGATACGCAGTATTTT; CDR3: CASSLVTSASTDTQYF
size: NA; D: TRBD1; J: TRBJ1-4; V: TRBV18; DNA: TGTGCCAGCTCGACCAACCGGGACAGGGGTGAAAAACTGTTTTTT; CDR3: CASSTNRDRGEKLFF
size: NA; D: TRBD1; J: TRBJ2-6; V: TRBV5-4; DNA: TGTGCCAGCAGCCGGCAGGGGGTAGGGACTGGGGCCAACGTCCTGACTTTC; CDR3: CASSRQGVGTGANVLTF
size: few; D: TRBD1; J: TRBJ2-7; V: TRBV5-1; DNA: TGCGCCAGCAGCGGATGGACAGGGGGGGAGCAGTACTTC; CDR3: CASSGWTGGEQYF
size: few; D: NA; J: TRBJ1-1; V: TRBV5-1; DNA: TGCGCCAGCAGCTCCCCGCAGGGATTTCGGACTGAAGCTTTCTTT; CDR3: CASSSPQGFRTEAFF
size: few; D: TRBD1; J: TRBJ2-7; V: TRBV2; DNA: TGTGCCAGCAGATGGACAGGGGTACACGAGCAGTACTTC; CDR3: CASRWTGVHEQYF
size: NA; D: NA; J: TRBJ1-5; V: TRBV7-8; DNA: TGTGCCAGCAGCTTAGCTGGGACATATCAGCCCCAGCATTTT; CDR3: CASSLAGTYQPQHF
size: few; D: NA; J: TRBJ1-4; V: TRBV7-2; DNA: TGTGCCAGCAGCTTAGCTGGGCCGGATGAAAAACTGTTTTTT; CDR3: CASSLAGPDEKLFF
size: few; D: NA; J: TRBJ2-7; V: TRBV20-1; DNA: TGCAGTGCAGAAGGGGGGGACGAGCAGTACTTC; CDR3: CSAEGGDEQYF
size: many; D: NA; J: TRBJ1-2; V: TRBV23-1; DNA: TGCGCCAGCAGTAAGGGGGACTATGGCTACACCTTC; CDR3: CASSKGDYGYTF
size: NA; D: TRBD1; J: TRBJ1-1; V: TRBV5-4; DNA: TGTGCCGGCAGCTTGGGACAGGGGCTGAACACTGAAGCTTTCTTT; CDR3: CAGSLGQGLNTEAFF
size: few; D: TRBD2; J: TRBJ2-7; V: TRBV5-1; DNA: TGCGCCAGCAGCCCGGGACTAGCGGGGGGCGACGAGCAGTACTTC; CDR3: CASSPGLAGGDEQYF
size: few; D: TRBD1; J: TRBJ1-2; V: TRBV7-9; DNA: TGTGCCAGCAGTCCTCAGGGGGCAGGTGGCTACACCTTC; CDR3: CASSPQGAGGYTF
size: few; D: TRBD2; J: TRBJ2-7; V: TRBV6-5; DNA: TGTGCCAGCAGTCGTTCGGGGGGTCTCTACGAGCAGTACTTC; CDR3: CASSRSGGLYEQYF
size: NA; D: TRBD2; J: TRBJ2-3; V: TRBV11-2; DNA: TGTGCCAGCAGCTCCCTTCGAGGGGCGGGGGGAAGCACAGATACGCAGTATTTT; CDR3: CASSSLRGAGGSTDTQYF
size: NA; D: TRBD2; J: TRBJ2-5; V: TRBV2; DNA: TGTGCCAGCAAGGGGGGGACTAGCGTGGAGACCCAGTACTTC; CDR3: CASKGGTSVETQYF